The 20 T cell receptor beta chains presented below share a single source sample, sequenced in a study of long-term antiretroviral therapy in people with HIV. The assay, immunoSEQ v3.0, was run at survey level. Method: immunoSEQ multiplex PCR; TCRdb's copy keeps in-frame clones and lacks some. The data show tens of thousands of clones, 80% seen once. Specimen: unsorted PBMCs, collected 0.3 years after starting antiretroviral therapy. The receptors here all came from a man between 35 and 55 years old with HIV.

This chain's CDR3 is CASSLGASGNIQYF. CDR3 DNA: TGTGCCAGCAGTTTAGGGGCATCCGGAAACATTCAGTACTTC. The rearrangement links TRBV6-5 to TRBJ2-4; D is possibly TRBD1 (5 bases). The CDR3 consists of 14 residues. Per the germline V gene, CDR1 is MNHEY and CDR2 is SVGAGI. Trimming took off 4 bases at V and 6 bases at J, with 13 bases between the two ends.

The gene calls are TRBV7-9 and TRBJ2-5, with D tentatively TRBD1 or TRBD2 (6 bases each). Germline assignment: CDR1 SEHNR and CDR2 FQNEAQ (reference sequence). The CDR3 sequence is 15 residues long. Trimming pared 5 bases from V and 0 bases from J, leaving 13 bases between. Here the CDR3 reads CASSRGDNHQETQYF. Here the CDR3 DNA reads TGTGCCAGCAGCCGCGGGGACAACCACCAAGAGACCCAGTACTTC.

As DNA, the CDR3 is TGTGCCAGCAGCTCCCAAAGCCCGATTCAGGGAGATACGCAGTATTTT. It is translated as CASSSQSPIQGDTQYF. The V call is TRBV7-2, the J call TRBJ2-3; D is perhaps TRBD1 (5 bases). The germline V gene encodes CDR1 SGHTA and CDR2 FQGNSA. CDR3 length: 16 residues. Trimming took off 4 bases at V and 5 bases at J, with 19 bases between the two ends.

The chain joins TRBV29-1 to TRBJ2-3, with a weak D call TRBD2 (5 bases). CDR3 length: 12 amino acids. Trimming cost V 7 bases and J 0 bases, with 8 bases left between them. Germline-derived CDR1 and CDR2 are SQVTM and ANQGSEA. The CDR3: CSALESTDTQYF. The CDR3 nucleotides read TGCAGCGCACTAGAAAGCACAGATACGCAGTATTTT.

This clone showed up just once. This chain connects TRBV7-2 to TRBJ2-1; the D gene is possibly TRBD1 (5 bases). The CDR3 is 16 amino acids. The germline V gene has CDR1 SGHTA and CDR2 FQGNSA. With 2 bases removed from V and 12 bases from J, the gap between germline ends came to 23 bases. CDR3 region: CASSLLYRWGYKMQFF. In nucleotides, the CDR3 is TGTGCCAGCAGCTTACTCTACAGGTGGGGTTACAAGATGCAGTTCTTC.

This clone was counted between two and nine times. The chain carries TRBV7-7 and TRBJ2-7, with D possibly TRBD2 on 5 matching bases. V lost 8 bases, J lost 3 bases, and 14 bases lay in between. Germline V gene data show CDR1 as SSHAT and CDR2 as FNYEAQ (reference sequence). There are 13 residues in the CDR3. The CDR3 protein is CASWAGSLYEQYF. In DNA, the CDR3 is TGTGCCAGCTGGGCGGGCAGCCTCTACGAGCAGTACTTC.

V is TRBV11-3 and J is TRBJ2-2; D call uncertain. Germline lookup yields CDR1 SGHNT and CDR2 YENEEA. V lost 2 bases and J lost 6, with 10 bases in between. The CDR3 covers 14 residues. The chain's CDR3 is CASSLNVLSGELFF. The CDR3 DNA reads as TGTGCCAGCAGCTTAAACGTATTGTCCGGGGAGCTGTTTTTT. Full variable domain (remainder filled in from reference TRBV11-3 and TRBJ2-2): EAGVVQSPRYKIIEKKQPVAFWCNPISGHNTLYWYLQNLGQGPELLIRYENEEAVDDSQLPKDRFSAERLKGVDSTLKIQPAELGDSAVYLCASSLNVLSGELFFGEGSRLTVL.

The chain combines TRBV7-9 with TRBJ2-7, with no clear D. CDR3 length: 14 residues. Trimming shortened V by 1 base and J by 3 bases, and 10 bases separated the two germline ends. Germline V gene sequence: CDR1 SEHNR, CDR2 FQNEAQ (reference sequence). The CDR3 here is CASSLELPIYEQYF. In nucleotides, the CDR3 is TGTGCCAGCAGCTTAGAACTACCGATCTACGAGCAGTACTTC.

V usage is TRBV5-6 and J usage is TRBJ1-2; 9 bases fit TRBD1. The J segment lost 8 bases and the V segment lost 0 bases, leaving 8 bases of the junction unmatched. The CDR3 spans 15 residues. CDR1 is SGHDT, CDR2 YYEEEE, per germline. DNA for the CDR3: TGTGCCAGCAGCTTGGGGGACAGGGACCCACGGGGCTACACCTTC. It encodes CASSLGDRDPRGYTF.

The CDR3 nucleotides are TGTGCCAGCACCCGGCGACTGTTTCAGGGACGCGATGAGCAGTTCTTC. Translated, it gives CASTRRLFQGRDEQFF. The chain carries TRBV27 and TRBJ2-1; D possibly matches TRBD1 or TRBD2 (5 bases each). Trimming removed 7 bases at V and 8 bases at J, with 24 bases between. The CDR3 spans 16 residues. Germline V lookup: CDR1 MNHEY, CDR2 SMNVEV (reference sequence).

The rearrangement uses TRBV6-1 and TRBJ2-7; the D call may be TRBD1 or TRBD2 (5 bases each). Trimming took 8 bases from V and 1 from J, leaving 15 bases between them. In germline, CDR1 is MNHNS, CDR2 SASEGT. The CDR3 is made up of 14 amino acids. CDR3 sequence: CASADLGESYEQYF. CDR3 sequence (DNA): TGTGCCAGCGCGGACTTGGGGGAATCCTACGAGCAGTACTTC.

The chain carries TRBV19 and TRBJ1-1; TRBD1 aligns across 8 bases. The CDR3 has 14 amino acids. Looked up from germline, CDR1 is LNHDA and CDR2 is SQIVND (reference sequence). V was pared by 9 bases and J by 5 bases, with 11 bases of the junction left unmatched. CDR3 in amino acids: CASHLDRAETEAFF. CDR3 bases: TGTGCCAGCCATCTGGACAGGGCAGAGACTGAAGCTTTCTTT.

This clone was seen a few times. This chain connects TRBV4-1 to TRBJ2-7, with 9 bases identical to TRBD1. There are 15 residues in the CDR3. Germline lookup yields CDR1 MGHRA and CDR2 YSYEKL. The junction had 5 bases not matched to a gene; V was cut back by 5 bases and J by 0 bases. The CDR3 DNA sequence: TGCGCCAGCAGCTTCGTGACAGGGGGCTCCTACGAGCAGTACTTC. This gives the protein CASSFVTGGSYEQYF.

The chain is built from TRBV4-2 and TRBJ2-5, with D possibly matching TRBD2 (7 bases). The length of the CDR3 is 16 residues. Germline loops: CDR1 LGHNA, CDR2 YNFKEQ. V was pared by 2 bases and J by 5 bases, with 18 bases between. The CDR3 region has the DNA TGTGCCAGCAGCCAAAGTTCGCGGGGGCCAGGGGAGACCCAGTACTTC. It yields the protein CASSQSSRGPGETQYF.

The rearrangement joins TRBV11-2 to TRBJ2-5, with TRBD1 identical over 10 bases. Germline V gene data show CDR1 as SGHAT and CDR2 as FQNNGV. The trim removed 3 bases at V and 3 bases at J, leaving 10 bases unmatched. This CDR3 is built from 17 residues. The CDR3 nucleotides are TGTGCCAGCAGCTTGGGACAGGGGTCTTCCTGGGAAGAGACCCAGTACTTC. This gives the protein CASSLGQGSSWEETQYF.

The chain has TRBV5-1 and TRBJ2-1; either TRBD1 or TRBD2 may fit D (6 bases each). The length of the CDR3 is 19 residues. V lost 0 bases and J 4 bases, leaving 23 bases between the germline ends. The germline gives CDR1 SGHRS, CDR2 YFSETQ. For the CDR3, the DNA is TGCGCCAGCAGCTTGGGAGATTCGGTGGGGGGCGGCGATTACAATGAGCAGTTCTTC. Its translation: CASSLGDSVGGGDYNEQFF.

The chain joins TRBV18 to TRBJ2-3, with D possibly TRBD1 on 6 matching bases. The CDR3 sequence is 16 residues long. Trimming pared 3 bases from V and 0 bases from J, leaving 13 bases between. In germline, CDR1 is KGHSH, CDR2 LQKENI. DNA for the CDR3: TGTGCCAGCTCACCTTCGACAGGACCTAGCACAGATACGCAGTATTTT. Residues: CASSPSTGPSTDTQYF.

The chain recombines TRBV7-9 with TRBJ1-2; D remains unclear. Germline CDR1 SEHNR, CDR2 FQNEAQ (reference sequence). CDR3 length: 13 amino acids. Trimming took 1 base from V and 8 from J, leaving 11 bases between them. The CDR3: CASSLGGFLGYTF. The CDR3 DNA sequence: TGTGCCAGCAGCTTAGGGGGATTCCTCGGCTACACCTTC. The variable domain in full, with the rest retrieved from reference TRBV7-9 and TRBJ1-2, is DTGVSQNPRHKITKRGQNVTFRCDPISEHNRLYWYRQTLGQGPEFLTYFQNEAQLEKSRLLSDRFSAERPKGSFSTLEIQRTEQGDSAMYLCASSLGGFLGYTFGSGTRLTVV.

The J gene is TRBJ2-2, the V gene TRBV15; weak D call: TRBD1 (5 bases). The germline V gene has CDR1 LNHNV and CDR2 YYDKDF (reference sequence). The CDR3 is 14 amino acids. V shed 3 bases and J shed 6 bases, with 11 bases lying between them. The DNA of the CDR3 is TGTGCCACCAGCAGCACACAGGAGCCCGGGGAGCTGTTTTTT. Residues: CATSSTQEPGELFF.

The CDR3 reads CASSLARTPRPQHF. The CDR3 bases are TGTGCCAGCAGCTTAGCTCGGACCCCAAGGCCCCAGCATTTT. The chain couples TRBV7-9 to TRBJ1-5; D remains unclear. Germline CDR1 and CDR2: SEHNR and FQNEAQ (reference sequence). V lost 0 bases, J lost 9 bases, and 12 bases lay in between. The CDR3 loop spans 14 amino acids.